This T cell receptor (beta chain) is drawn from a study of Graves' ophthalmopathy and Graves' hyperthyroidism. About the study: At initial diagnosis, peripheral blood was obtained, and this preceded any treatment.

Findings of the study overall: Blood shared most expanded thyroid clonotypes above 0.001 frequency. Using 13 signatures, a model distinguished ophthalmopathy from stable hyperthyroidism, reaching more than 85% sensitivity and 81.08% specificity.

The authors amplified TCR beta CDR3 regions from RNA transcripts. In the first round, RT-PCR was carried out with HTBI primers, and a multiplex PCR formed the second round. TCRdb reanalysed the multiplex PCR reads using MiXCR and keeps one entry per CDR3 protein. Of 200,000 to 250,000 distinct CDR3 sequences in the sample, about 22% were seen once. Excluded: other autoimmune disease, uncontrolled infection, pregnancy or lactation. This clonotype was observed a few times. The antigen is unknown. The length of the CDR3 is 15 residues. V shed 3 bases and J 8 bases; nucleotides not matched to a gene: 7. CDR1 and CDR2 from the germline V gene are MGHRA and YSYEKL.

Sequences were obtained from peripheral blood. The source of this sequence is a woman aged 50 to 60 with Graves' ophthalmopathy. V gene TRBV4-1 combines with J gene TRBJ1-2; 12 bases map to TRBD1. The CDR3 here is CASSHLTGTGGGYTF. In nucleotides, the CDR3 is TGCGCCAGCAGCCACCTCACCGGGACAGGGGGCGGCTACACCTTC.